The 18 T cell receptor beta chains given below trace back to one sample, sequenced in a study of cytomegalovirus exposure and HLA in healthy donors. The PCR had 60 Vbeta and 13 Jbeta primers. Sequenced by immunoSEQ multiplex PCR; TCRdb stores in-frame clones only, minus some. The repertoire consists of over 150,000 clones, with 80% occurring once and the leading ten covering less than 9%. Sequenced input: PBMCs. The receptors come from a man aged 30-40 years in good health and CMV-seropositive.

The chain couples TRBV12-5 to TRBJ1-5; D gene unclear. The CDR3 length is 13 residues. Germline-derived CDR1 and CDR2 are LGHNT and FRNRAP. V was cut by 6 bases and J by 7 bases, with 13 bases left in between. The CDR3 sequence is CASGSDIEQPQHF. For the CDR3, the DNA is TGTGCTAGTGGCTCCGACATTGAACAGCCCCAGCATTTT. Variable domain in full (rest from reference TRBV12-5 and TRBJ1-5): DARVTQTPRHKVTEMGQEVTMRCQPILGHNTVFWYRQTMMQGLELLAYFRNRAPLDDSGMPKDRFSAEMPDATLATLKIQPSEPRDSAVYFCASGSDIEQPQHFGDGTRLSIL.

The CDR3 region has the DNA TGTGCCAGCAGCTTGTCGAGACTAGGGTCGGATGAGCAGTTCTTC. Translation: CASSLSRLGSDEQFF. The chain has TRBV5-4 and TRBJ2-1, with D maybe TRBD2 (6 bases). Trimming shortened V by 1 base and J by 8 bases, and 16 bases separated the two germline ends. The CDR3 extends over 15 amino acids. Germline-derived CDR1 and CDR2 are SGHNT and YYREEE (reference sequence).

V and J are TRBV10-2 and TRBJ1-4; the D gene is possibly TRBD1 (5 bases). Germline CDR1 is WSHSY and CDR2 is SAAADI. V lost 2 bases to trimming and J lost 0 bases, with 13 bases between them. The CDR3 sequence is 17 residues long. The CDR3 reads CASSERQFLATNEKLFF. The CDR3 bases are TGCGCCAGCAGTGAGAGACAGTTCCTTGCAACTAATGAAAAACTGTTTTTT.

The chain has TRBV25-1 and TRBJ2-7, with TRBD2 matching 7 bases. Germline trimming cut 1 base from V and 0 bases from J; bases unmatched to any gene: 6. This CDR3 region has 16 residues. The germline V gene has CDR1 MGHDK and CDR2 SYGVNS. The CDR3 DNA is TGTGCCAGCAGTGAATTTAGCGGGCCGAGCTCCTACGAGCAGTACTTC. It encodes CASSEFSGPSSYEQYF.

This chain links TRBV18 with TRBJ2-7; 7 positions agree with TRBD1. CDR1 KGHSH and CDR2 LQKENI come from the germline V gene. The J segment lost 6 bases and the V segment lost 1 base, leaving 9 bases of the junction unmatched. CDR3 size: 15 residues. The CDR3 loop reads CASSPRELQGFEQYF. CDR3 DNA: TGTGCCAGCTCACCACGCGAATTACAGGGGTTCGAGCAGTACTTC.

As DNA, the CDR3 is TGCGCCAGCAGCCAAGTGGTGGCAGGGGGCCCCGGGGAGCTGTTTTTT. Amino acid sequence: CASSQVVAGGPGELFF. The rearrangement links TRBV4-3 to TRBJ2-2; TRBD1 aligns across 8 bases. Trimming removed 1 base from V and 6 bases from J; junction bases left unmatched: 7. The CDR3 runs 16 residues. Germline V lookup: CDR1 LGHNA, CDR2 YSLEER.

V gene TRBV4-1 combines with J gene TRBJ2-7, with a weak D call TRBD2 (6 bases). The V end lost 0 bases, the J end lost 4 bases, and 16 bases lay between the germline ends. The CDR3 loop spans 16 amino acids. Germline CDR1 MGHRA, CDR2 YSYEKL. This CDR3 is CASSQDWPSEGYEQYF. The CDR3, as DNA: TGCGCCAGCAGCCAAGATTGGCCTAGCGAAGGTTACGAGCAGTACTTC.

This clone has just a few counts. The chain is built from TRBV4-1 and TRBJ1-6; perhaps TRBD1 as D (5 bases). Trimming removed 5 bases at V and 6 bases at J, with 14 bases between. Germline V CDR1 and CDR2: MGHRA, YSYEKL. There are 15 residues in the CDR3. The CDR3 nucleotides read TGCGCCAGCAGCGAAGGAACGACAGTTAATTCACCCCTCCACTTT. Amino acids: CASSEGTTVNSPLHF.

To note about this clone: Other nucleotide sequences in the sample specify the same CDR3. The chain carries TRBV5-1 and TRBJ2-5; D uncertain. Germline lookup yields CDR1 SGHRS and CDR2 YFSETQ. This CDR3 region has 13 residues. Trimming shortened V by 1 base and J by 5 bases, and 9 bases separated the two germline ends. This CDR3 is CASSLSGEETQYF. In nucleotides, the CDR3 is TGCGCCAGCAGCTTGTCCGGAGAGGAGACCCAGTACTTC.

The rearrangement uses TRBV11-3 and TRBJ2-3; D ambiguous. V was shortened by 4 bases and J by 2 bases, with 4 bases between the two germline ends. CDR1 SGHNT and CDR2 YENEEA come from the germline V gene. The CDR3 covers 12 residues. The CDR3 region is CASSYHTDTQYF. CDR3 bases: TGTGCCAGCAGCTATCACACAGATACGCAGTATTTT. Complete variable domain (other parts from reference TRBV11-3 and TRBJ2-3): EAGVVQSPRYKIIEKKQPVAFWCNPISGHNTLYWYLQNLGQGPELLIRYENEEAVDDSQLPKDRFSAERLKGVDSTLKIQPAELGDSAVYLCASSYHTDTQYFGPGTRLTVL.

This chain joins TRBV5-1 and TRBJ1-2, with D perhaps matching TRBD1 (6 bases). V lost 4 bases and J 2 bases, leaving 9 bases between the germline ends. Germline CDR1 reads SGHRS; CDR2 reads YFSETQ. This CDR3 region has 13 residues. The CDR3 sequence: CASSPDRNYGYTF. The CDR3 DNA reads as TGCGCCAGCAGCCCCGACAGGAACTATGGCTACACCTTC. The variable domain in full, with the rest retrieved from reference TRBV5-1 and TRBJ1-2, is KAGVTQTPRYLIKTRGQQVTLSCSPISGHRSVSWYQQTPGQGLQFLFEYFSETQRNKGNFPGRFSGRQFSNSRSEMNVSTLELGDSALYLCASSPDRNYGYTFGSGTRLTVV.

This chain links TRBV6-6 with TRBJ2-2; 7 nucleotides line up with TRBD2. CDR1 is MNHNY, CDR2 SVGAGI, per germline (reference sequence). The CDR3 runs to 14 residues. The J segment lost 6 bases and the V segment lost 7 bases, leaving 8 bases of the junction unmatched. The CDR3 protein is CASTRLAGAGELFF. The CDR3 bases are TGTGCCAGCACCCGACTAGCCGGGGCCGGGGAGCTGTTTTTT.

This clone was recorded once. V gene TRBV10-2 combines with J gene TRBJ2-5; TRBD2 matches at 13 bases. The CDR3 is 14 amino acids. The junction had 3 bases not matched to a gene; V was cut back by 6 bases and J by 5 bases. The V gene's germline CDR1 is WSHSY and CDR2 SAAADI. This chain's CDR3 is CASRRTSGSETQYF. The CDR3 DNA sequence: TGCGCCAGCAGAAGGACTAGCGGGAGCGAGACCCAGTACTTC.

V usage is TRBV10-2 and J usage is TRBJ1-5; 8 positions agree with TRBD1. Looked up from germline, CDR1 is WSHSY and CDR2 is SAAADI. V was pared by 6 bases and J by 2 bases, with 6 bases of the junction left unmatched. CDR3 length: 15 residues. The CDR3 spells CASSSDRGGNQPQHF. CDR3 sequence (DNA): TGCGCCAGCAGCTCTGACAGGGGCGGCAATCAGCCCCAGCATTTT.

V and J are TRBV28 and TRBJ2-2; tentatively, D is TRBD1 (6 bases). Trimming took 5 bases from V and 1 from J, leaving 14 bases between them. This CDR3 comprises 16 residues. Germline V gene sequence: CDR1 MDHEN, CDR2 SYDVKM. CDR3 region: CASSLTGMLNTGELFF. The CDR3 DNA follows: TGTGCCAGCAGTCTAACAGGGATGTTGAACACCGGGGAGCTGTTTTTT.

The chain links TRBV4-1 to TRBJ2-6, with 7 bases lining up with TRBD1. The junction had 7 bases not matched to a gene; V was cut back by 3 bases and J by 2 bases. This CDR3 has 17 amino acids. Germline V gives CDR1 MGHRA, CDR2 YSYEKL. CDR3 sequence (DNA): TGCGCCAGCAGCCAGGAACAGGGGTGGACTGGGGCCAACGTCCTGACTTTC. This gives the protein CASSQEQGWTGANVLTF.

The chain couples TRBV19 to TRBJ1-1; D might be TRBD1 (5 bases). The germline gives CDR1 LNHDA, CDR2 SQIVND (reference sequence). The CDR3 contains 14 residues. Between the trimmed V and J ends, which lost 3 bases and 4 bases, there was a span of 12 bases. CDR3 sequence: CASSIPEGPTEAFF. The CDR3 nucleotides are TGTGCCAGTAGTATCCCGGAGGGGCCCACTGAAGCTTTCTTT.

The V call is TRBV6-4, the J call TRBJ2-1; the D gene is possibly TRBD2 (6 bases). This CDR3 has 10 amino acids. Deletions cut 9 bases from V and 8 bases from J, with 8 bases between. Looked up from germline, CDR1 is MRHNA and CDR2 is SNTAGT. In DNA form, the CDR3 reads TGTGCCAGTTCGGGGGATGAGCAGTTCTTC. It yields the protein CASSGDEQFF.